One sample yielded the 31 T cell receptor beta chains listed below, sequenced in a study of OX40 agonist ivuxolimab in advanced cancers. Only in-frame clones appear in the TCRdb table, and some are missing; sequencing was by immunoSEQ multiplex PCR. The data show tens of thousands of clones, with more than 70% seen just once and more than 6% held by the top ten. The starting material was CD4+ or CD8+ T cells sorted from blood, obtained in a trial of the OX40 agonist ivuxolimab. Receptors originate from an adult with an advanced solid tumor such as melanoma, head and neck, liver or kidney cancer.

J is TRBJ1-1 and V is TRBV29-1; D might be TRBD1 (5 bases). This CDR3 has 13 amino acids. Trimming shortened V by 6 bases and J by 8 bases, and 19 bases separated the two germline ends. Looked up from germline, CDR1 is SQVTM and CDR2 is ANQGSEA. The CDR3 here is CSVPRVGRTEAFF. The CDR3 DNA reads TGCAGCGTCCCGAGAGTGGGACGCACAGAAGCTTTCTTT.

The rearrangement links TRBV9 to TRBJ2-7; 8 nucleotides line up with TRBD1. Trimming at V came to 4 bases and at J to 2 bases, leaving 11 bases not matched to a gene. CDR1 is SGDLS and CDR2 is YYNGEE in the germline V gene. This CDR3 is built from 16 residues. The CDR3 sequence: CASSRDAGTGTYEQYF. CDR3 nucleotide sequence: TGTGCCAGCAGCCGAGACGCAGGGACAGGAACCTACGAGCAGTACTTC.

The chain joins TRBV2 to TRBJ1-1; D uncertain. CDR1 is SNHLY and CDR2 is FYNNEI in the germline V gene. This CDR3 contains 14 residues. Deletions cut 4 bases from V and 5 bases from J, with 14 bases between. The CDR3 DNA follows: TGTGCCAGCAGTGGCGACGTATCGAGGACTGAAGCTTTCTTT. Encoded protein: CASSGDVSRTEAFF. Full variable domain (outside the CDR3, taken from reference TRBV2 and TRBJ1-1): EPEVTQTPSHQVTQMGQEVILRCVPISNHLYFYWYRQILGQKVEFLVSFYNNEISEKSEIFDDQFSVERPDGSNFTLKIRSTKLEDSAMYFCASSGDVSRTEAFFGQGTRLTVV.

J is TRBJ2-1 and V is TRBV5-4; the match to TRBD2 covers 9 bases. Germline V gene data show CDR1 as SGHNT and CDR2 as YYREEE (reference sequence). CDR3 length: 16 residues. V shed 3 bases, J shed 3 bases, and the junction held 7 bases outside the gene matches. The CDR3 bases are TGTGCCAGCAGCTCCGAAGGCGGGGGGGGCTACAATGAGCAGTTCTTC. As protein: CASSSEGGGGYNEQFF.

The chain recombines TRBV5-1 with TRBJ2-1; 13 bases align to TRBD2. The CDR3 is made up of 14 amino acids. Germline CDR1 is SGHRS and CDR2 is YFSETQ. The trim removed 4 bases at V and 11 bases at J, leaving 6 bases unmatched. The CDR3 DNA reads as TGCGCCAGCAGCACCGGACTAGCGGGAGCCCAGCAGTTCTTC. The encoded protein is CASSTGLAGAQQFF. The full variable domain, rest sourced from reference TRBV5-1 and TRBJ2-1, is KAGVTQTPRYLIKTRGQQVTLSCSPISGHRSVSWYQQTPGQGLQFLFEYFSETQRNKGNFPGRFSGRQFSNSRSEMNVSTLELGDSALYLCASSTGLAGAQQFFGPGTRLTVL.

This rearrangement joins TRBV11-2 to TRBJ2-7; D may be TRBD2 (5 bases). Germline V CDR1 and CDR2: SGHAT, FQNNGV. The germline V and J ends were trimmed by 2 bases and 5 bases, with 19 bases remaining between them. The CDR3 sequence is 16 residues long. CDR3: CASSLSLDGGLDEQYF. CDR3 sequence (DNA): TGTGCCAGCAGCTTATCTTTGGACGGAGGCCTAGACGAGCAGTACTTC.

DNA for the CDR3: TGTGCCAGCAGTGACTCTAGGACAGGCTATAATTCACCCCTCCACTTT. Residues: CASSDSRTGYNSPLHF. The chain recombines TRBV6-4 with TRBJ1-6, with 7 bases matching TRBD1. V lost 0 bases, J lost 3 bases, and 2 bases stayed unmatched. From germline, CDR1 is MRHNA and CDR2 SNTAGT. The CDR3 is 16 residues long.

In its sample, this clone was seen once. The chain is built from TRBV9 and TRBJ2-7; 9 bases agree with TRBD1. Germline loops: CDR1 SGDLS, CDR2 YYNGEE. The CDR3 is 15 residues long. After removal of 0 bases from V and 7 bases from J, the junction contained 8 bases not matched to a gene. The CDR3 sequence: CASSVGRTGVGEQYF. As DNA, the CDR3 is TGTGCCAGCAGCGTAGGTCGGACAGGGGTTGGGGAGCAGTACTTC. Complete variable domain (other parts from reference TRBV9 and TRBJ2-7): DSGVTQTPKHLITATGQRVTLRCSPRSGDLSVYWYQQSLDQGLQFLIQYYNGEERAKGNILERFSAQQFPDLHSELNLSSLELGDSALYFCASSVGRTGVGEQYFGPGTRLTVT.

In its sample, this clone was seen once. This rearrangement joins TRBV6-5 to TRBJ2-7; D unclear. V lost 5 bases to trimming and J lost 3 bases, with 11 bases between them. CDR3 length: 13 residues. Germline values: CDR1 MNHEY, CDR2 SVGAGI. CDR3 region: CASSSLGLYEQYF. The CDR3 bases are TGTGCCAGCAGTAGCCTAGGGCTCTACGAGCAGTACTTC.

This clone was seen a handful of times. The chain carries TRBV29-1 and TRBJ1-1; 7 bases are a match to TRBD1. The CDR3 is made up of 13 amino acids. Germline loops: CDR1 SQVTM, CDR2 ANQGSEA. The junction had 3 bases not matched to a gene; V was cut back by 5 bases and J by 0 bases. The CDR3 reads CSVSRGVNTEAFF. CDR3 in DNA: TGCAGCGTTAGCAGGGGGGTGAACACTGAAGCTTTCTTT.

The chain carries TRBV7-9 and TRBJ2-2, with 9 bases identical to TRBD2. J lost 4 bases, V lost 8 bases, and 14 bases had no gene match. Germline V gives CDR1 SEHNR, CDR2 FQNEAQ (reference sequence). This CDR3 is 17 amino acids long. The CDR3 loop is CASVLPGTSIVTGELFF. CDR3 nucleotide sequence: TGTGCCAGCGTCCTTCCCGGGACTAGCATTGTCACCGGGGAGCTGTTTTTT.

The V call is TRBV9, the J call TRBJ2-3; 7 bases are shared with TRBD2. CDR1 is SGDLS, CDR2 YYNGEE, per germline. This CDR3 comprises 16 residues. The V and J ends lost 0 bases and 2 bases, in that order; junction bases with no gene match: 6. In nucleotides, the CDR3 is TGTGCCAGCAGCGTAGTTGCTAGCGGATTCACAGATACGCAGTATTTT. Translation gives CASSVVASGFTDTQYF.

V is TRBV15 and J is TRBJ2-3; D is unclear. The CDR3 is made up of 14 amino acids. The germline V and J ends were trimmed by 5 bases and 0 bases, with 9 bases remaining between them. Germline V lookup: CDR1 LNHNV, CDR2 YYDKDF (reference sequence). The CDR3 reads CATSSRTSTDTQYF. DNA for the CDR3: TGTGCCACCAGCTCCCGTACTAGCACAGATACGCAGTATTTT.

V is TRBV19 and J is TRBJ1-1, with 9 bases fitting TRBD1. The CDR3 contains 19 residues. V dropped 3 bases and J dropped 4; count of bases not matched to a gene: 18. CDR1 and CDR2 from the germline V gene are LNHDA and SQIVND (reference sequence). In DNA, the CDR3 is TGTGCCAGTAGTATGGTCGTTGGACAGGGGTTTAATTCGGGCACTGAAGCTTTCTTT. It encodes CASSMVVGQGFNSGTEAFF.

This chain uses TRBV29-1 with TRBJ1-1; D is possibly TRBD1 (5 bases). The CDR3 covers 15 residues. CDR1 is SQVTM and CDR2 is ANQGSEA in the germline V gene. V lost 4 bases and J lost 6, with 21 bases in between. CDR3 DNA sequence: TGCAGCGTTGGAGGCGGGGTATCACGGGACGCTGAAGCTTTCTTT. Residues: CSVGGGVSRDAEAFF.

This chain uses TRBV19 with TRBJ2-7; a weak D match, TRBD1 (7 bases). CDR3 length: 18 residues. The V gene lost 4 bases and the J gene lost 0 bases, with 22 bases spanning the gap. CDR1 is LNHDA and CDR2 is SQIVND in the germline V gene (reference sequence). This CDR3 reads CASSTGGGGQTLSYEQYF. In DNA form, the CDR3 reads TGTGCCAGTAGTACTGGAGGGGGCGGACAGACCCTCTCCTACGAGCAGTACTTC.

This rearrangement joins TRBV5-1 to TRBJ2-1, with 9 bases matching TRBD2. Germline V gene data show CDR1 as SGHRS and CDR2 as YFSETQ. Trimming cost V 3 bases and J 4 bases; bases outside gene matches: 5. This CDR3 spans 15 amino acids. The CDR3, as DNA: TGCGCCAGCAGCTACACTAGCGGGCCTTACAATGAGCAGTTCTTC. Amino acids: CASSYTSGPYNEQFF.

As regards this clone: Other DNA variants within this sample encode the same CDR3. CDR3 region: CSVEVDGAGAEKLFF. As DNA, the CDR3 is TGCAGCGTTGAAGTTGACGGGGCAGGGGCTGAAAAACTGTTTTTT. The genes are TRBV29-1 and TRBJ1-4, with D perhaps matching TRBD1 (6 bases). This CDR3 has 15 residues. Germline lookup yields CDR1 SQVTM and CDR2 ANQGSEA. V was clipped by 1 base and J by 7 bases, with 16 bases between them.

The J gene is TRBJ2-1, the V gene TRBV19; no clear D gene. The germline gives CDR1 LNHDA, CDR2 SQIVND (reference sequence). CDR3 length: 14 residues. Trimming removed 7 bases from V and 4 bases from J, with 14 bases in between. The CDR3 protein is CASKKTPQYNEQFF. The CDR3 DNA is TGTGCCAGTAAGAAGACCCCGCAATACAATGAGCAGTTCTTC.

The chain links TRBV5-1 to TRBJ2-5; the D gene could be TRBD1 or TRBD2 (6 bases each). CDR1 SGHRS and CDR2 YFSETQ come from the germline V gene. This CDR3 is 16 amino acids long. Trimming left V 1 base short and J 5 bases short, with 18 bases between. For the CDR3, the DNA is TGCGCCAGCAGCTTGACCGGGGGAATAAGGGGGGAGACCCAGTACTTC. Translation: CASSLTGGIRGETQYF.

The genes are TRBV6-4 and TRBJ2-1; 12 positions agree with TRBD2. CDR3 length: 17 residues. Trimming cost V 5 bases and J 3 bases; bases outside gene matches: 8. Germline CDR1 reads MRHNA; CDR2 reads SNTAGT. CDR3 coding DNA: TGTGCCAGCAGTAGACTAGCGGGAGTGAGGGGCTACAATGAGCAGTTCTTC. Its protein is CASSRLAGVRGYNEQFF.

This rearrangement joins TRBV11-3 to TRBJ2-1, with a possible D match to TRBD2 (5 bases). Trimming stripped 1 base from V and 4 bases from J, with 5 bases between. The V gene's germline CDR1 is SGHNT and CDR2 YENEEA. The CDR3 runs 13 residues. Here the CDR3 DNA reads TGTGCCAGCAGCTTAGCGGGATACAATGAGCAGTTCTTC. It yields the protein CASSLAGYNEQFF.

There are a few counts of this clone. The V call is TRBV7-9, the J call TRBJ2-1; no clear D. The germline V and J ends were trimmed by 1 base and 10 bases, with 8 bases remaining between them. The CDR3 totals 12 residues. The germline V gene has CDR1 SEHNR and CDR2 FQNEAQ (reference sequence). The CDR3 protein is CASSLESPEQFF. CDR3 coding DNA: TGTGCCAGCAGCTTAGAATCTCCAGAGCAGTTCTTC.

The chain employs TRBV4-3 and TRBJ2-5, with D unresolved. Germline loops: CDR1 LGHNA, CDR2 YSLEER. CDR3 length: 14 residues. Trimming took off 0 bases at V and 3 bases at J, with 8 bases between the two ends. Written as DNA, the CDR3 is TGCGCCAGCAGCCAAGATAGATGGAAAGAGACCCAGTACTTC. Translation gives CASSQDRWKETQYF.

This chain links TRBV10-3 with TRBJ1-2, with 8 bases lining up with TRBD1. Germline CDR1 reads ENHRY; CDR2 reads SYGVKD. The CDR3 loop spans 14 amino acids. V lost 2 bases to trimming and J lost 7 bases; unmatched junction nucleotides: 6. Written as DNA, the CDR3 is TGTGCCATCAGTGAGGACAGGGGTCAGTCTGGCTACACCTTC. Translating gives CAISEDRGQSGYTF.

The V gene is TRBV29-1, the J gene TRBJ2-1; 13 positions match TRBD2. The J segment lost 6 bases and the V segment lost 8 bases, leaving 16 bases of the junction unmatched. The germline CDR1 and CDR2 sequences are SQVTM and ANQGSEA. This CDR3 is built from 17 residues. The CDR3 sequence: CSQISPTGTSGTNEQFF. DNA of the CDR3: TGCAGCCAAATTAGTCCGACGGGGACTAGCGGGACCAATGAGCAGTTCTTC.

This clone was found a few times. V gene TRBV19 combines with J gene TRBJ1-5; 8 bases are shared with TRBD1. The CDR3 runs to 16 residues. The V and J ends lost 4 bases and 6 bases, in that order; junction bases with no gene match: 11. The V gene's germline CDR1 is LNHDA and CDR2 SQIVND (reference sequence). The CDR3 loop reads CASSTRTGSQSQPQHF. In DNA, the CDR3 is TGTGCCAGTAGTACCCGGACAGGGTCGCAGAGTCAGCCCCAGCATTTT.

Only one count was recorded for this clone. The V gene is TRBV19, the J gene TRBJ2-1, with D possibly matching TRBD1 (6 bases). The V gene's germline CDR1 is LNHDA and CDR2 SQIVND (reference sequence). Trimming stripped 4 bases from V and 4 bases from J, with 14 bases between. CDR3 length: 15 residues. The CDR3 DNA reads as TGTGCCAGTAGTAAGACAGGATTCCTATACAATGAGCAGTTCTTC. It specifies CASSKTGFLYNEQFF. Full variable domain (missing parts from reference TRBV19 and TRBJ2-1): DGGITQSPKYLFRKEGQNVTLSCEQNLNHDAMYWYRQDPGQGLRLIYYSQIVNDFQKGDIAEGYSVSREKKESFPLTVTSAQKNPTAFYLCASSKTGFLYNEQFFGPGTRLTVL.

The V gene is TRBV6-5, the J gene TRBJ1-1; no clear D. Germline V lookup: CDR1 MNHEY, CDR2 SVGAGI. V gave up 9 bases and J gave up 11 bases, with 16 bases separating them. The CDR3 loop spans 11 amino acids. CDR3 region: CASLAESGAFF. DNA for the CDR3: TGTGCCAGTCTAGCCGAAAGTGGGGCTTTCTTT.

CDR3 sequence (DNA): TGTGCCAGCAGCGACCCCAGCGGGAGGGCCGGGAATGAGCAGTTCTTC. Translated: CASSDPSGRAGNEQFF. The rearrangement links TRBV9 to TRBJ2-1; TRBD2 aligns across 10 bases. Per germline, CDR1 SGDLS and CDR2 YYNGEE. The ends lost 3 bases at V and 7 bases at J; junction bases unmatched: 10. There are 16 residues in the CDR3.

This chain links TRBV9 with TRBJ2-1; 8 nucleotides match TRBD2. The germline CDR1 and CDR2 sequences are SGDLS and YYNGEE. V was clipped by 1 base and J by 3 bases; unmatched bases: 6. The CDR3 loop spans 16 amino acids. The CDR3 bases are TGTGCCAGCAGCGTAAATCGGGAGGGCCGCTACAATGAGCAGTTCTTC. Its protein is CASSVNREGRYNEQFF.